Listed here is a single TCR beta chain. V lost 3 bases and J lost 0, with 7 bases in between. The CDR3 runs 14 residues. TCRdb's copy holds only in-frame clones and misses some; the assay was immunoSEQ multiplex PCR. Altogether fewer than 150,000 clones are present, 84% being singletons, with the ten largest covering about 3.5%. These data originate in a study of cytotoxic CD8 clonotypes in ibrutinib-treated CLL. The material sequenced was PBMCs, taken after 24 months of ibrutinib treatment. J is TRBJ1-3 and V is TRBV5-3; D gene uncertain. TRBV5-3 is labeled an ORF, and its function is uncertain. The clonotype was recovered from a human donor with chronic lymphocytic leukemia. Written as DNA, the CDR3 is TGTGCCAGAAGCTGCAGGAGCTCTGGAAACACCATATATTTT. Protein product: CARSCRSSGNTIYF.